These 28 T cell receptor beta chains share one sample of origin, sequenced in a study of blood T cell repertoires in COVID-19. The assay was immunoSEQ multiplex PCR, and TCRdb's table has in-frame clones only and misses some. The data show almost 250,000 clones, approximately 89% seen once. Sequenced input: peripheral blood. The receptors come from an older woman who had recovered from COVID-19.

CDR3 loop: CASSLGTSGALAKNIQYF. The CDR3 coding sequence is TGTGCCAGCAGCCTAGGGACTAGCGGGGCGCTAGCCAAAAACATTCAGTACTTC. V usage is TRBV5-6 and J usage is TRBJ2-4, with 13 bases that match TRBD2. After removal of 4 bases from V and 0 bases from J, the junction contained 7 bases not matched to a gene. Germline values: CDR1 SGHDT, CDR2 YYEEEE. This CDR3 has 18 amino acids.

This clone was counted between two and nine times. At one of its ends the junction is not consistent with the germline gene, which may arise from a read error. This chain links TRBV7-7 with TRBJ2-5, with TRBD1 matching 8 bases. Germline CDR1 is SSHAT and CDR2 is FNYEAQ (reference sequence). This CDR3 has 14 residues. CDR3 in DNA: TGTGCTAGCAGCCGACAGGGGATCGGAGAGACCCAGTACTTC. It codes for CASSRQGIGETQYF.

CDR3: CASSQDWDTIEQYF. For the CDR3, the DNA is TGTGCCAGCAGCCAAGATTGGGACACCATCGAGCAGTACTTC. The rearrangement links TRBV14 to TRBJ2-7; the D gene is possibly TRBD1 (6 bases). Trimming took off 0 bases at V and 6 bases at J, with 12 bases between the two ends. Per germline, CDR1 SGHDN and CDR2 FVKESK. The CDR3 covers 14 residues.

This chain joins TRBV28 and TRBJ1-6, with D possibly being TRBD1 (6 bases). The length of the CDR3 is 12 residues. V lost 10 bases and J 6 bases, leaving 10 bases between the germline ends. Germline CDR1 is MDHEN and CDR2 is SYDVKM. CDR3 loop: CATGGLNSPLHF. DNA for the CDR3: TGTGCCACGGGGGGGCTTAATTCACCCCTCCACTTT.

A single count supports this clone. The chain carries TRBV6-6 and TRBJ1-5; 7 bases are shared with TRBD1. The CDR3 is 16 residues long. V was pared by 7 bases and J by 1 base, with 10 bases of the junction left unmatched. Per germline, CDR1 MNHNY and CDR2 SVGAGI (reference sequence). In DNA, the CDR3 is TGTGCCAGCACCGGGGGACAGCGGATGAGCAATCAGCCCCAGCATTTT. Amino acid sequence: CASTGGQRMSNQPQHF.

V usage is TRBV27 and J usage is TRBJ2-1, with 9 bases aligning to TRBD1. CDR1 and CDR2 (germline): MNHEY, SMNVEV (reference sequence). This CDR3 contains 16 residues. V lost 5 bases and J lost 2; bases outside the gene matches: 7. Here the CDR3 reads CASSAPGTGPYNEQFF. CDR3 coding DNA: TGTGCCAGCAGTGCTCCCGGGACAGGGCCCTACAATGAGCAGTTCTTC.

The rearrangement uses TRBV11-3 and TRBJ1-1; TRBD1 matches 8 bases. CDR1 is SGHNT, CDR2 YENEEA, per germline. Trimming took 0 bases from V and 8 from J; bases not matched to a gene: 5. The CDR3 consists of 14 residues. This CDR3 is CASSLEPNRGEAFF. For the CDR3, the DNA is TGTGCCAGCAGCTTAGAGCCAAACAGGGGGGAAGCTTTCTTT.

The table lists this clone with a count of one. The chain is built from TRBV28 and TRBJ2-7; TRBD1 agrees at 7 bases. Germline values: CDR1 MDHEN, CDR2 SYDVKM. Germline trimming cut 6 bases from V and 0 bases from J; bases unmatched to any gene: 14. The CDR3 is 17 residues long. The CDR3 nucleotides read TGTGCCAGCAGGACTCCCAGACAGGGATATAGCTCCTACGAGCAGTACTTC. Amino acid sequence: CASRTPRQGYSSYEQYF.

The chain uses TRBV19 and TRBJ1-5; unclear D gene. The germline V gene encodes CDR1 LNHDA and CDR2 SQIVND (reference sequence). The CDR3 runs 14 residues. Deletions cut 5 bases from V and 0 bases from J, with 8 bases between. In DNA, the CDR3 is TGTGCCAGTAGTTATGACTATAGCAATCAGCCCCAGCATTTT. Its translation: CASSYDYSNQPQHF. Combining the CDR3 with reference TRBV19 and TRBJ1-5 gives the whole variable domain DGGITQSPKYLFRKEGQNVTLSCEQNLNHDAMYWYRQDPGQGLRLIYYSQIVNDFQKGDIAEGYSVSREKKESFPLTVTSAQKNPTAFYLCASSYDYSNQPQHFGDGTRLSIL.

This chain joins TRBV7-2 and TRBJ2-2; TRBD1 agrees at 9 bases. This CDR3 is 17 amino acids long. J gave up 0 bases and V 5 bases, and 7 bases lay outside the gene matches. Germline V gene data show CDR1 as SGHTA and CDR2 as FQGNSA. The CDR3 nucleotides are TGTGCCAGCAGCCCTTGGACAGGGGCCCCGAACACCGGGGAGCTGTTTTTT. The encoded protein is CASSPWTGAPNTGELFF.

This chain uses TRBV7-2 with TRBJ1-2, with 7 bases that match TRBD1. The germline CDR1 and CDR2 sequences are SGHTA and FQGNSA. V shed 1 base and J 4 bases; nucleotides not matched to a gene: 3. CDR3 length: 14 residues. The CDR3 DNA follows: TGTGCCAGCAGCTTAGTGAGGGACAGCTATGGCTACACCTTC. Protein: CASSLVRDSYGYTF. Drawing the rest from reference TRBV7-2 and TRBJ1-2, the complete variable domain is GAGVSQSPSNKVTEKGKDVELRCDPISGHTALYWYRQSLGQGLEFLIYFQGNSAPDKSGLPSDRFSAERTGGSVSTLTIQRTQQEDSAVYLCASSLVRDSYGYTFGSGTRLTVV.

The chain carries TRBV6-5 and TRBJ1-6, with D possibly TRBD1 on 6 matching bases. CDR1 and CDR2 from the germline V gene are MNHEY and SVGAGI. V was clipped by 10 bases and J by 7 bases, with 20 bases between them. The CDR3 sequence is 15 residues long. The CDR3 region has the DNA TGTGCCACCACCATACTGGGGGCCGGGAATTCACCCCTCCACTTT. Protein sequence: CATTILGAGNSPLHF.

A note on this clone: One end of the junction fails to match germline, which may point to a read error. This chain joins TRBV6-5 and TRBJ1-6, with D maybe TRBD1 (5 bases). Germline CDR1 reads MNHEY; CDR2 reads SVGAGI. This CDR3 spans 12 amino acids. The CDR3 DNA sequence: TGTGCCAGTGGGGGGGGTTATTCAACCCTCCACTTT. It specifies CASGGGYSTLHF.

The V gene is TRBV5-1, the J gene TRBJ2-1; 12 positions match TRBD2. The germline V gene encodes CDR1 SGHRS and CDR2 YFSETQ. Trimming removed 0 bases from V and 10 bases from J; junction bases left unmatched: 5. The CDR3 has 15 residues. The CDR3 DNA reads TGCGCCAGCAGCTTGGAAGGACTAGCGGGGTACGAGCAGTTCTTC. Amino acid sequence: CASSLEGLAGYEQFF.

As DNA, the CDR3 is TGCGCCAGCAGCTTGGGACAGGGTCTTACGGAGACCCAGTACTTC. It yields the protein CASSLGQGLTETQYF. This chain connects TRBV5-1 to TRBJ2-5; the match to TRBD1 covers 7 bases. This CDR3 is 15 amino acids long. The germline V gene has CDR1 SGHRS and CDR2 YFSETQ. The J segment lost 5 bases and the V segment lost 0 bases, leaving 7 bases of the junction unmatched.

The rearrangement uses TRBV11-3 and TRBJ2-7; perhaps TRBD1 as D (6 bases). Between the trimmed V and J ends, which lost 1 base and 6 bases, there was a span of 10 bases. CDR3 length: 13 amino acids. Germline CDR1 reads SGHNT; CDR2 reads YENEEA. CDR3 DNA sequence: TGTGCCAGCAGCTTAGCCTCAGGGGCCGAGCAGTACTTC. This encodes CASSLASGAEQYF.

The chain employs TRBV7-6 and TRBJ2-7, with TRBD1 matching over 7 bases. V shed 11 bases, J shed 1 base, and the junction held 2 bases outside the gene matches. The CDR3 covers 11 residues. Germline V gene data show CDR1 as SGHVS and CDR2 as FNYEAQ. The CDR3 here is CAGGQSYEQYF. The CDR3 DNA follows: TGTGCCGGGGGACAGTCCTACGAGCAGTACTTC. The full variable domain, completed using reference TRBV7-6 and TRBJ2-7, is GAGVSQSPRYKVTKRGQDVALRCDPISGHVSLYWYRQALGQGPEFLTYFNYEAQQDKSGLPNDRFSAERPEGSISTLTIQRTEQRDSAMYRCAGGQSYEQYFGPGTRLTVT.

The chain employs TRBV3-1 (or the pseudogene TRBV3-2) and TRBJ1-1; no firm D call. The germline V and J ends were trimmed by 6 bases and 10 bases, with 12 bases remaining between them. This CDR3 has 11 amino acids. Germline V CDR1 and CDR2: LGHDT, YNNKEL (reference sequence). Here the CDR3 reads CASSQSLTAFF. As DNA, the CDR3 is TGTGCCAGCAGTCAAAGCCTCACAGCTTTCTTT.

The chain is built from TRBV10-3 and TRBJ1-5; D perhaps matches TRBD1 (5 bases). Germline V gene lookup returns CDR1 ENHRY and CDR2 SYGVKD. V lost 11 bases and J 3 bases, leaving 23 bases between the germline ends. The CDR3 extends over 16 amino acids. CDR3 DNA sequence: TGTGCCGCATCGGGGGGTACTGAACAGCTCAATCAGCCCCAGCATTTT. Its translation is CAASGGTEQLNQPQHF.

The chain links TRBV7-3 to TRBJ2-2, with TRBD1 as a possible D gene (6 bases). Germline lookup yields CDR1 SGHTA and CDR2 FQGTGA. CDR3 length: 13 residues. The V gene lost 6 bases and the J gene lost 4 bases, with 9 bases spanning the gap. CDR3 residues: CASRLRGTGELFF. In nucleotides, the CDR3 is TGTGCCAGCAGACTCAGGGGCACCGGGGAGCTGTTTTTT.

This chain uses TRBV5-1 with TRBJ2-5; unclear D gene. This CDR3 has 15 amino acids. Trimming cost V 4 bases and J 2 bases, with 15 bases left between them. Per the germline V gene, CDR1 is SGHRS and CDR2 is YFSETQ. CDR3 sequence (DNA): TGCGCCAGCAGCCGTTCCGCAGGTCCACAAGAGACCCAGTACTTC. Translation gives CASSRSAGPQETQYF. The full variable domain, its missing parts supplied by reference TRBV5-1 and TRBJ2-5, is KAGVTQTPRYLIKTRGQQVTLSCSPISGHRSVSWYQQTPGQGLQFLFEYFSETQRNKGNFPGRFSGRQFSNSRSEMNVSTLELGDSALYLCASSRSAGPQETQYFGPGTRLLVL.

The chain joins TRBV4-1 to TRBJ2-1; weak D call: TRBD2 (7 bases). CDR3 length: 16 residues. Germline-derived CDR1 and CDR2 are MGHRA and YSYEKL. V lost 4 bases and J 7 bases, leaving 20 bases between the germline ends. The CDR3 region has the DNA TGCGCCAGCAGCCCTGGAGCGGGAAGGGGGATGAATGAGCAGTTCTTC. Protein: CASSPGAGRGMNEQFF.

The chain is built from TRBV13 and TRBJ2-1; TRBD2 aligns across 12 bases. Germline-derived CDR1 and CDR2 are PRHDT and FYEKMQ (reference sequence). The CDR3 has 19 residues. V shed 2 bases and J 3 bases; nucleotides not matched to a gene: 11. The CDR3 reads CASSLIWLAGGLSYNEQFF. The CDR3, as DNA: TGTGCCAGCAGCTTAATTTGGCTAGCGGGGGGGCTTAGCTACAATGAGCAGTTCTTC.

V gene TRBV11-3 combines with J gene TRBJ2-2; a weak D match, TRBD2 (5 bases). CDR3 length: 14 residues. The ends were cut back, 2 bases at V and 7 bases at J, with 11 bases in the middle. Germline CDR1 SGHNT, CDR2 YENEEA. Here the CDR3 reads CASSLILGSGELFF. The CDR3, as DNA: TGTGCCAGCAGCTTAATTCTAGGGAGCGGGGAGCTGTTTTTT.

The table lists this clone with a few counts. The CDR3 loop is CASSIISAGHSGNTIYF. CDR3 coding DNA: TGTGCCAGTAGTATTATCTCGGCAGGCCACTCTGGAAACACCATATATTTT. The V gene is TRBV19, the J gene TRBJ1-3; D is ambiguous. This CDR3 comprises 17 residues. Looked up from germline, CDR1 is LNHDA and CDR2 is SQIVND (reference sequence). The V gene lost 3 bases and the J gene lost 0 bases, with 15 bases spanning the gap.

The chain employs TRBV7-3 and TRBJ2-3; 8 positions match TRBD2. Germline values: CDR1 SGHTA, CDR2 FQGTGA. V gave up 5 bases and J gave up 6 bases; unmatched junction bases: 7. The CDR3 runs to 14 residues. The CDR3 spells CASSPVGGVDTQYF. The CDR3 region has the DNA TGTGCCAGCAGCCCGGTCGGGGGGGTCGATACGCAGTATTTT. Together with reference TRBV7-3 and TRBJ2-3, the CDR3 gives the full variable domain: GAGVSQTPSNKVTEKGKYVELRCDPISGHTALYWYRQSLGQGPEFLIYFQGTGAADDSGLPNDRFFAVRPEGSVSTLKIQRTERGDSAVYLCASSPVGGVDTQYFGPGTRLTVL.

For the CDR3, the DNA is TGTGCCAGCAGCTTAGATTTAGGGGACGAGCAGTACTTC. Protein product: CASSLDLGDEQYF. The J gene is TRBJ2-7, the V gene TRBV11-2; D might be TRBD1 (5 bases). This CDR3 has 13 amino acids. Germline V gene lookup returns CDR1 SGHAT and CDR2 FQNNGV. Deletions cut 0 bases from V and 5 bases from J, with 8 bases between.

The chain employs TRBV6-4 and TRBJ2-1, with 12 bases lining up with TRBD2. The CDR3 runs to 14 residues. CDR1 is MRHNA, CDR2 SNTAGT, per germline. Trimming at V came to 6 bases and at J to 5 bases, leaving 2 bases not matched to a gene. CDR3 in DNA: TGTGCCAGCAGAGCTAGCGGGGGGGACAATGAGCAGTTCTTC. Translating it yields CASRASGGDNEQFF.